This passage covers 9 T cell receptor beta chains from one sample sequenced in a study of T cell responses to AZD1222 COVID-19 vaccine. Clones were read by immunoSEQ multiplex PCR, and TCRdb kept only the in-frame ones, dropping some. The sample shows around 99,000 clones, 70% to 90% of them seen only once. Sample: peripheral blood, taken 28 days after the second AZD1222 dose. The receptors come from an adult who received the AZD1222 COVID-19 vaccine.

The chain carries TRBV9 and TRBJ1-2, with 9 nucleotides matching TRBD1. This CDR3 comprises 13 residues. CDR1 is SGDLS and CDR2 is YYNGEE in the germline V gene. The junction had 5 bases not matched to a gene; V was cut back by 7 bases and J by 4 bases. Here the CDR3 reads CASGGQGSYGYTF. For the CDR3, the DNA is TGTGCCAGCGGGGGACAGGGTAGCTATGGCTACACCTTC.

A single count supports this clone. The chain has TRBV19 and TRBJ1-5; 8 bases align to TRBD1. This CDR3 is built from 15 residues. Germline values: CDR1 LNHDA, CDR2 SQIVND (reference sequence). The J segment lost 6 bases and the V segment lost 3 bases, leaving 7 bases of the junction unmatched. CDR3 nucleotides: TGTGCCAGTAGTATGGAGGGACAGGCGGGTCAGCCCCAGCATTTT. It yields the protein CASSMEGQAGQPQHF.

The J gene is TRBJ2-7, the V gene TRBV28; 7 bases are a match to TRBD1. The CDR3 sequence is 15 residues long. Trimming took 5 bases from V and 3 from J; bases not matched to a gene: 10. Germline V lookup: CDR1 MDHEN, CDR2 SYDVKM. The CDR3 nucleotides are TGTGCCAGCAGTCGCCAGACAGGGTTTGTCTACGAGCAGTACTTC. It yields the protein CASSRQTGFVYEQYF.

This rearrangement joins TRBV28 to TRBJ2-3, with 10 bases that match TRBD1. The V gene's germline CDR1 is MDHEN and CDR2 SYDVKM. The CDR3 runs 18 residues. With 3 bases clipped from V and 6 bases from J, the junction kept 15 bases outside the gene matches. In nucleotides, the CDR3 is TGTGCCAGCAGTTTCCCCCCCGGGACAGGGGTACTTGGGGATACGCAGTATTTT. As protein: CASSFPPGTGVLGDTQYF.

As DNA, the CDR3 is TGTGCCAGCAGTTTACTGGACAGGGGGCGCGGATCCTACGAGCAGTACTTC. Translated: CASSLLDRGRGSYEQYF. V usage is TRBV27 and J usage is TRBJ2-7, with 11 bases identical to TRBD1. Germline CDR1 and CDR2: MNHEY and SMNVEV (reference sequence). Trimming removed 2 bases from V and 1 base from J; junction bases left unmatched: 7. CDR3 length: 17 residues.

In its sample, this clone was seen once. The chain is built from TRBV29-1 and TRBJ1-4; no firm D call. The CDR3 length is 13 residues. V lost 2 bases to trimming and J lost 6 bases, with 10 bases between them. Germline CDR1 SQVTM, CDR2 ANQGSEA. The CDR3 loop reads CSVETGVDEKLFF. The CDR3 DNA reads as TGCAGCGTTGAAACCGGGGTGGATGAAAAACTGTTTTTT.

V and J are TRBV2 and TRBJ2-7, with 8 bases fitting TRBD1. The length of the CDR3 is 13 residues. V gave up 6 bases and J gave up 9 bases; unmatched junction bases: 10. CDR1 and CDR2 from the germline V gene are SNHLY and FYNNEI. CDR3 nucleotide sequence: TGTGCCAGCAGGGACAGGGCTCGTTGGGGGCAGTACTTC. Its protein is CASRDRARWGQYF.

CDR3 coding DNA: TGTGCCAGCAGCTCTACAGGGGGGCCCCAAGAGACCCAGTACTTC. Translation gives CASSSTGGPQETQYF. The V call is TRBV9, the J call TRBJ2-5; 8 positions agree with TRBD1. V was clipped by 4 bases and J by 1 base; unmatched bases: 6. The germline V gene has CDR1 SGDLS and CDR2 YYNGEE. This CDR3 has 15 residues.

The rearrangement links TRBV9 to TRBJ1-1; D is unclear. This CDR3 has 13 residues. Trimming took off 0 bases at V and 1 base at J, with 4 bases between the two ends. Germline V CDR1 and CDR2: SGDLS, YYNGEE. The CDR3 sequence: CASSVESNTEAFF. For the CDR3, the DNA is TGTGCCAGCAGCGTAGAGTCGAACACTGAAGCTTTCTTT.